This T cell receptor (beta chain) derives from a study of T cell repertoires in cytomegalovirus infection. The overall study: CMV infection plus the matching HLA type was flagged by public TCR beta signatures. Whole-study findings and limits: The ex vivo response was dominated by HLA-C-restricted CMV-specific TCR beta clonotypes. Totalled public TCR beta family frequency picked out people who carried CMV plus the relevant HLA.

V was shortened by 3 bases and J by 5 bases, with 11 bases between the two germline ends. The CDR3 is 14 amino acids. The germline V gene has CDR1 KGHSH and CDR2 LQKENI. MiXCR, run by TCRdb on the reads, gives a single entry per CDR3 protein. Among around 290,000 distinct CDR3 sequences, about a quarter were seen once, and the ten largest hold 14%. Regarding this clonotype: Its antigen is not identified.

The J gene is TRBJ2-1, the V gene TRBV18; D ambiguous. The sequenced material came from PBMCs. This receptor was taken from a human donor in good health (CMV status not recorded). Some clones in this sample may be carry-over from other donors' samples. The DNA for the CDR3 is TGTGCCAGCTCACCTACCCAGGTCCACAATGAGCAGTTCTTC. This translates into CASSPTQVHNEQFF.